The 5 T cell receptor beta chains given below trace back to one sample, sequenced in a study of T cells in Graves' hyperthyroidism and ophthalmopathy. Using RNA transcripts as the source, TCR beta CDR3 regions were amplified. The HTBI set primed first-round TCR CDR3 RT-PCR. TCRdb called the multiplex PCR reads again in MiXCR, with one record for every CDR3 protein. The sample records around 340,000 distinct CDR3 sequences, 15% to 20% being singletons. The sample was blood. The receptors were gathered from a woman aged 40 to 50 with Graves' ophthalmopathy.

This clonotype was observed a handful of times. The CDR3 reads CASRRPGSHGQPQHF. CDR3 coding DNA: TGTGCCAGCAGGCGCCCTGGGTCGCACGGCCAGCCCCAGCATTTT. The chain recombines TRBV6-2 or TRBV6-3 with TRBJ1-5; D remains unclear. The CDR3 spans 15 residues. Trimming took 6 bases from V and 7 from J, leaving 19 bases between them. Germline CDR1 and CDR2: MNHEY and SVGEGT.

The rearrangement uses TRBV27 and TRBJ1-2, with a possible D match to TRBD1 (6 bases). This CDR3 comprises 15 residues. Germline V lookup: CDR1 MNHEY, CDR2 SMNVEV (reference sequence). V was clipped by 7 bases and J by 0 bases, with 15 bases between them. The CDR3 spells CASMLARGANYGYTF. The CDR3 region has the DNA TGTGCCAGCATGCTGGCCAGGGGCGCTAACTATGGCTACACCTTC.

This clonotype was detected ten times or more. The V call is TRBV20-1, the J call TRBJ2-3; no clear D. CDR3 length equals 14 residues. Per the germline V gene, CDR1 is DFQATT and CDR2 is SNEGSKA (reference sequence). The V gene lost 5 bases and the J gene lost 1 base, with 13 bases spanning the gap. The CDR3 protein is CSADDTGRTDTQYF. CDR3 coding DNA: TGCAGTGCTGATGACACCGGGCGCACAGATACGCAGTATTTT.

This clonotype was seen only once. The chain uses TRBV29-1 and TRBJ1-5, with D possibly matching TRBD1 (6 bases). CDR3 length: 13 amino acids. The V end lost 4 bases, the J end lost 6 bases, and 13 bases lay between the germline ends. The germline V gene has CDR1 SQVTM and CDR2 ANQGSEA. CDR3 region: CSVVIGGGQPQHF. CDR3 in DNA: TGCAGCGTTGTAATAGGGGGGGGTCAGCCCCAGCATTTT.

In its sample, this clonotype was seen many times. The V gene is TRBV6-5, the J gene TRBJ1-6; TRBD1 aligns across 8 bases. Germline assignment: CDR1 MNHEY and CDR2 SVGAGI. Trimming at V came to 5 bases and at J to 10 bases, leaving 13 bases not matched to a gene. There are 16 residues in the CDR3. The CDR3 DNA reads as TGTGCCAGCAGTCGCAACTCAGGGGGCGAGGGATCACCCCTCCACTTT. Protein product: CASSRNSGGEGSPLHF.